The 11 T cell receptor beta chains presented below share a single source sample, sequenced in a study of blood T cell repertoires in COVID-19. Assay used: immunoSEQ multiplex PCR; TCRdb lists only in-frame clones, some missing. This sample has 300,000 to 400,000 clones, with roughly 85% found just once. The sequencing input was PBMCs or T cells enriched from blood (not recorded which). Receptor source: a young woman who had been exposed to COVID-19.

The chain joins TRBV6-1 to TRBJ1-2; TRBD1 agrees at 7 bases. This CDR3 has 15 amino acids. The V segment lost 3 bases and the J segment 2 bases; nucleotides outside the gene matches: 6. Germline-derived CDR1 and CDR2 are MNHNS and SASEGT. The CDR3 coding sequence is TGTGCCAGCAGTGAGGAGTTAGGGGGCAACTATGGCTACACCTTC. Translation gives CASSEELGGNYGYTF.

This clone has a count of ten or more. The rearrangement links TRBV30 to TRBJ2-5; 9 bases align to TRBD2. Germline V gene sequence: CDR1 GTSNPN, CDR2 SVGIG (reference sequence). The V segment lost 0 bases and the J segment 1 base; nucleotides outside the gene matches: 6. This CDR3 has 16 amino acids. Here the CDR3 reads CAWSVTRRGGQETQYF. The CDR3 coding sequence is TGTGCCTGGAGTGTAACCCGGCGGGGGGGCCAAGAGACCCAGTACTTC.

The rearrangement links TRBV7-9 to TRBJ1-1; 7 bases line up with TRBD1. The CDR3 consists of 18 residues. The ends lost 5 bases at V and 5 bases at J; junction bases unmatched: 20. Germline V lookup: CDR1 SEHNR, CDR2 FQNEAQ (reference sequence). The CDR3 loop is CASSQSGTDNTWGTEAFF. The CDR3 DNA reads TGTGCCAGCAGCCAATCAGGGACAGATAATACATGGGGGACTGAAGCTTTCTTT.

The CDR3 here is CASSWGGTANYEQYF. The DNA of the CDR3 is TGTGCCAGCAGCTGGGGCGGGACAGCCAACTACGAGCAGTACTTC. The J gene is TRBJ2-7, the V gene TRBV11-2; D is perhaps TRBD1 (7 bases). The CDR3 runs to 15 residues. CDR1 SGHAT and CDR2 FQNNGV come from the germline V gene. The V end was cut by 4 bases, the J end by 3 bases, with 16 bases between.

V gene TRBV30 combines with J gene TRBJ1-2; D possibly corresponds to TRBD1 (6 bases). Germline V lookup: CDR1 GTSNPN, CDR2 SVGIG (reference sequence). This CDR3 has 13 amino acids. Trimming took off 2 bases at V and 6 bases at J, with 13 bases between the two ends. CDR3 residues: CAWSWSGANGYTF. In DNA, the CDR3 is TGTGCCTGGAGTTGGTCAGGGGCCAATGGCTACACCTTC.

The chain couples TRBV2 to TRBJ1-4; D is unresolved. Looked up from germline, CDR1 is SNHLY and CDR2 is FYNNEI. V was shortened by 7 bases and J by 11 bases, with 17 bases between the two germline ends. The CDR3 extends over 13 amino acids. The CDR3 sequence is CASTGRLNDKLFF. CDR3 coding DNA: TGTGCCAGCACCGGAAGACTAAACGACAAACTGTTTTTT.

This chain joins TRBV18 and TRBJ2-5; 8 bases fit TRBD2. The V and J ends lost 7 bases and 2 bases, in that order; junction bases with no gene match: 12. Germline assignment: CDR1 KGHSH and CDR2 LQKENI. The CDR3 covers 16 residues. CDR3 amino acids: CASFPRAAGAQETQYF. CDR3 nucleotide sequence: TGTGCCAGCTTCCCAAGAGCAGCGGGGGCTCAAGAGACCCAGTACTTC.

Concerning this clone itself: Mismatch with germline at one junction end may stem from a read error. CDR3 DNA sequence: TGCGCCAGCAGTCAAGCAGGGGGTAACAACTTC. Encoded protein: CASSQAGGNNF. This sequence joins TRBV23-1 and TRBJ2-4, with TRBD1 matching 7 bases. TRBV23-1 is placed among ORFs of uncertain function. The CDR3 covers 11 residues.

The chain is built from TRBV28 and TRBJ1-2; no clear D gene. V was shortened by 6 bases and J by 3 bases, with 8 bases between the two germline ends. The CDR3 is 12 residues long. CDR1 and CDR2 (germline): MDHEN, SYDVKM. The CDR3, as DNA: TGTGCCAGCAGCCCCTTTTACTATGGCTACACCTTC. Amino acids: CASSPFYYGYTF.

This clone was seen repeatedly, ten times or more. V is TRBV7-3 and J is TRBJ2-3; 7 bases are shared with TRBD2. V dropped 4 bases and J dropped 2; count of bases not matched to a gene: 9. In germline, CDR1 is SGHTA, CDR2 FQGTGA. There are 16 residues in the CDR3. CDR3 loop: CASSSNRGRDTDTQYF. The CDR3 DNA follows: TGTGCCAGCAGCTCGAATCGGGGGAGGGACACAGATACGCAGTATTTT.

The CDR3, as DNA: TGCGCCAGCAGTATAGGAGGTTCGGTTTCCTACGAGCAGTACTTC. Residues: CASSIGGSVSYEQYF. The V gene is TRBV5-1, the J gene TRBJ2-7, with a weak D call TRBD2 (5 bases). The germline CDR1 and CDR2 sequences are SGHRS and YFSETQ. The ends were cut back, 5 bases at V and 1 base at J, with 16 bases in the middle. The CDR3 loop spans 15 amino acids.